This is a list of T cell receptor beta chains from one sample in a study of blood T cell repertoires in COVID-19. The repertoire was sequenced with immunoSEQ multiplex PCR; TCRdb's copy has only in-frame clones and lacks some. The sample has roughly 250,000 clones, approximately 90% seen once. Sequenced sample: peripheral blood. The receptors derive from a woman in her thirties or forties who had recovered from COVID-19. Both conserved end residues are part of each CDR3. The D gene is left open where the match is weak. Some rows have no size entry. The others give once, few or many, or a class for an expanded clone.

>TRBJ1-5|NA|NA|TRBV7-8
TGTGCCAGCAGCTTAGCGGCAGGAGGACAGCCCCAGCATTTT
CASSLAAGGQPQHF
>TRBJ1-1|TRBD1|few|TRBV2
TGTGCCAGCACTGGACAGGGGTCGAACACTGAAGCTTTCTTT
CASTGQGSNTEAFF
>TRBJ2-4|TRBD2|NA|TRBV14
TGTGCCAGCAGCCAAGGCAGGGAGGGAAGGAGCGGGAGGGACATTCAGTACTTC
CASSQGREGRSGRDIQYF
>TRBJ2-5|NA|NA|TRBV24-1
TGTGCCACCAGTGGGGGGGGACAGGACCAACGAGAGACCCAGTACTTC
CATSGGGQDQRETQYF
>TRBJ1-2|NA|NA|TRBV7-2
TGTGCCAGCAGCTTCATGCGACAGGATGGCTACACCTTC
CASSFMRQDGYTF
>TRBJ2-7|NA|NA|TRBV6-1
TGTGCCAGCAGTGAAACGGGATCAGCCGCCTACGAGCAGTACTTC
CASSETGSAAYEQYF
>TRBJ1-5|NA|once|TRBV4-2
TGTGCCAGCAGCCAAGATCCCCGGGACACCAATCAGCCCCAGCATTTT
CASSQDPRDTNQPQHF
>TRBJ1-3|TRBD1|NA|TRBV14
TGTGCCAGCAGCCGCGACAGGGGGCAAACTGGAAACACCATATATTTT
CASSRDRGQTGNTIYF
>TRBJ2-7|TRBD1|NA|TRBV6-5
TGTGCCAGCAGTTACTATGGGACAGCCTTGAACGAGCAGTACTTC
CASSYYGTALNEQYF
>TRBJ2-1|TRBD2|few|TRBV3-1/TRBV3-2
TGTGCCAGCAGCCACCCCCAGGCGTCTAGCGGGAGGCGTGAGCAGTTCTTC
CASSHPQASSGRREQFF
>TRBJ1-2|NA|NA|TRBV7-8
TGTGCCAGCAGCTTAGCGTTTCAAGACTCCTATGGCTACACCTTC
CASSLAFQDSYGYTF
>TRBJ1-5|TRBD1|few|TRBV27
TGTGCCAGCAGGGGACAGGGCAATCAGCCCCAGCATTTT
CASRGQGNQPQHF
>TRBJ1-2|TRBD1|NA|TRBV5-6
TGTGCCAGCAGGTTAGGCCCCACAGGGGAAGCTAACTATGGCTACACCTTC
CASRLGPTGEANYGYTF
>TRBJ1-2|NA|few|TRBV29-1
TGCAGCGTTGACCAGCTGACAGGCACTAACTATGGCTACACCTTC
CSVDQLTGTNYGYTF
>TRBJ2-5|NA|NA|TRBV7-2
TGTGCCAGCAGCCCCCCCCCGGGGTTGGAGACCCAGTACTTC
CASSPPPGLETQYF
>TRBJ1-5|NA|NA|TRBV11-2
TGTGCCAGCTCCCGCGGCGATCAGCCCCAGCATTTT
CASSRGDQPQHF
>TRBJ1-2|NA|NA|TRBV19
TGTGCCGCAGGCAGGGACTATCCTTGGAGCTACACCTTC
CAAGRDYPWSYTF
>TRBJ1-3|NA|few|TRBV19
TGTGCCAGTAGTACCGACAGCGTATCTGGAAACACCATATATTTT
CASSTDSVSGNTIYF
>TRBJ1-2|TRBD1|NA|TRBV6-2/TRBV6-3
TGTGCCAGCAGTCGGACAGGGACCTATCTGGGCTACACCTTC
CASSRTGTYLGYTF
>TRBJ1-5|NA|NA|TRBV7-9
TGTGCCAGCAGCTTCGAAGGGGGCAATCAGCCCCAGCATTTT
CASSFEGGNQPQHF
>TRBJ1-1|TRBD1|NA|TRBV20-1
TGCAGTGCTAGTAAGACAGGGGTTGAAGCTTTCTTT
CSASKTGVEAFF
>TRBJ2-5|TRBD2|NA|TRBV28
TGTGCCAGCACCCGGACTAGCGGGTTCGTCCAAGAGACCCAGTACTTC
CASTRTSGFVQETQYF
>TRBJ1-2|NA|once|TRBV6-6
TGTGCCAGCAGAGAAAGGGGGGGTCTCCCGGGCTACACCTTC
CASRERGGLPGYTF
>TRBJ1-5|NA|NA|TRBV18
TGTGCCAGCTCCGCGGGTAATGGTCAGCCCCAGCATTTT
CASSAGNGQPQHF
>TRBJ2-7|NA|NA|TRBV6-2/TRBV6-3
TGTGCCAGCAGTGACGGGTACGAGCAGTACTTC
CASSDGYEQYF
>TRBJ2-7|NA|NA|TRBV21-1
TGTGCCAGCATCCCGGTCTACGAGCAGTACTTC
CASIPVYEQYF
>TRBJ1-1|NA|many|TRBV7-2
TGTGCCAGCAGCTTAGCGGACAGAAAGGCTTTCTTT
CASSLADRKAFF
>TRBJ2-5|TRBD1|once|TRBV7-6
TGTGCCAGCAGCCCCTTGGGACAGTTATACCAAGAGACCCAGTACTTC
CASSPLGQLYQETQYF
>TRBJ2-3|NA|NA|TRBV6-4
TGTGCCAGCAGTGACACTTACACAGATACGCAGTATTTT
CASSDTYTDTQYF
>TRBJ2-1|NA|NA|TRBV6-5
TGTGCCAGCCCCGAGGGTTCACCCCTCAATGAGCAGTTCTTC
CASPEGSPLNEQFF
>TRBJ2-3|TRBD2|NA|TRBV7-6
TGTGCCAGCAGCCGATATCCAAGGACTAGCGGGAGCCGAGGATTAGGCACAGATACGCAGTATTTT
CASSRYPRTSGSRGLGTDTQYF
>TRBJ1-2|TRBD1|NA|TRBV4-1
TGCGCCAGCAGCCAAGGACAGGGGGCGCGAGGCTACACCTTC
CASSQGQGARGYTF
>TRBJ2-6|NA|NA|TRBV28
TGTGCCAGCAGTCCATCGGGTCGCTTCCTCTCTGGGGCCAACGTCCTGACTTTC
CASSPSGRFLSGANVLTF
>TRBJ2-2|NA|NA|TRBV19
TGTGCCAGTAGATTAAGGGGGACCGGGGAGCTGTTTTTT
CASRLRGTGELFF
>TRBJ2-7|TRBD1|NA|TRBV2
TGTGCCAGCAGTGCTGGGGGACAGGGACTACACGAGCAGTACTTC
CASSAGGQGLHEQYF
>TRBJ1-1|TRBD1|once|TRBV6-5
TGTGCCAGCAGTTACGGAGGACAGGGTGAAGCTTTCTTT
CASSYGGQGEAFF
>TRBJ2-7|TRBD2|NA|TRBV7-2
TGTGCCAGCAGCTATCCGGGAGGGCCTAAGTACTTC
CASSYPGGPKYF
>TRBJ1-1|NA|NA|TRBV4-3
TGCGCCAGCAGCCAAGGGCGGGGGGCATTGACTGAAGCTTTCTTT
CASSQGRGALTEAFF
>TRBJ2-3|NA|NA|TRBV19
TGTGCCAGTAAGAATGCCAGGGTGCCAGATACGCAGTATTTT
CASKNARVPDTQYF
>TRBJ2-1|TRBD2|NA|TRBV2
TGTGCCAGCAGTACCACTAGCGGGTCCTACAATGAGCAGTTCTTC
CASSTTSGSYNEQFF
>TRBJ1-2|TRBD1|NA|TRBV19
TGTGCCAGTAGTAGGACGGGACAGGGGATTGGCTACACCTTC
CASSRTGQGIGYTF
>TRBJ1-2|NA|few|TRBV11-1
TGTGCCAGCAGCTTAGGACAGCTGAACTATGGCTACACCTTC
CASSLGQLNYGYTF
>TRBJ2-7|NA|NA|TRBV12-5
TGTGCTAGTGGTTTGGTAACGGGGGAGCAGTACTTC
CASGLVTGEQYF
>TRBJ2-1|TRBD1|once|TRBV19
TGTGCCAGTCTTATGACCGGGACAGGTCACAATGAGCAGTTCTTC
CASLMTGTGHNEQFF
>TRBJ2-2|TRBD2|NA|TRBV2
TGTGCCAGCAGCCTAGCGGGGGCCGTAAACACCGGGGAGCTGTTTTTT
CASSLAGAVNTGELFF
>TRBJ2-6|NA|NA|TRBV24-1
TGTGCCACCAGTGACCCTCGTAGCTCTGGGGCCAACGTCCTGACTTTC
CATSDPRSSGANVLTF
>TRBJ2-7|NA|NA|TRBV7-3
TGTGCCAGCAGCCAGGGAATCGGTTTGGGGCAGTACTTC
CASSQGIGLGQYF
>TRBJ2-2|NA|once|TRBV7-9
TGTGCCAGCAGCCGGGGGGCCCCGAACACCGGGGAGCTGTTTTTT
CASSRGAPNTGELFF
>TRBJ1-3|NA|few|TRBV11-2
TGTGCCAGCAGCTTACAGGGGACAAGAAACACCATATATTTT
CASSLQGTRNTIYF
>TRBJ1-2|NA|NA|TRBV6-2/TRBV6-3
TGTGCCAGCAGTCAGTCAGGGGATGGCTACACCTTC
CASSQSGDGYTF
>TRBJ2-7|TRBD1|NA|TRBV19
TGTGCCGCTTCAGCCGGGACAGGGGGTTACGAGCAGTACTTC
CAASAGTGGYEQYF
>TRBJ2-3|TRBD2|NA|TRBV9
TGTGCCAGCACTAGCGGCTCTAGCACAGATACGCAGTATTTT
CASTSGSSTDTQYF
>TRBJ1-2|NA|NA|TRBV6-5
TGTGCCAGCAGTACAGGCTATGGCTACACCTTC
CASSTGYGYTF
>TRBJ2-2|NA|NA|TRBV30
TGTGCCTGGAAAAATTCACAGTTGAACACCGGGGAGCTGTTTTTT
CAWKNSQLNTGELFF
>TRBJ2-1|NA|NA|TRBV7-2
TGTGCCAGCAGCCCCGAGGGGAGGTCGTACAATGAGCAGTTCTTC
CASSPEGRSYNEQFF
>TRBJ2-7|NA|NA|TRBV5-5
TGTGCCAGCAGCTTTACCTACGAGCAGTACTTC
CASSFTYEQYF
>TRBJ2-2|NA|few|TRBV7-2
TGTGCCAGCAGCTCAACTGTGATGGGGGAGCTGTTTTTT
CASSSTVMGELFF
>TRBJ2-1|NA|NA|TRBV11-1
TGTGCCAGCAGCTTACAACAGGGTTGGGGCAATGAGCAGTTCTTC
CASSLQQGWGNEQFF